This TCR beta chain stems from a study of regulatory T cells in long-lasting Graves disease. The time point here: newly diagnosed GD, antithyroid drugs for less than 3 months. The TCR library was made from RNA extracted from PBMCs. Arm-PCR with iRepertoire HTBI primers amplified the CDR3 regions for these TCR beta libraries. Each CDR3 protein gets one entry after TCRdb re-called the multiplex PCR reads with MiXCR. The repertoire holds about 430,000 distinct CDR3 sequences, with 15% as singletons. This clonotype was seen only a few times. The sample also formed part of further work on T cells in Graves' hyperthyroidism and ophthalmopathy.

The source was peripheral blood mononuclear cells (PBMCs), collected at new diagnosis, from a patient treated with antithyroid drugs. The receptor comes from a woman aged 40 to 50 with Graves disease.

CDR3 DNA: TGTGCCAGCTCACCACTAAATCCAGCGGGAGGCCTCCCCTCCTACGAGCAGTACTTC. Its protein product is CASSPLNPAGGLPSYEQYF. The rearrangement uses TRBV18 and TRBJ2-7; 9 bases map to TRBD2. The CDR3 contains 19 residues. V was pared by 1 base and J by 0 bases, with 13 bases of the junction left unmatched. Germline V gene lookup returns CDR1 KGHSH and CDR2 LQKENI.